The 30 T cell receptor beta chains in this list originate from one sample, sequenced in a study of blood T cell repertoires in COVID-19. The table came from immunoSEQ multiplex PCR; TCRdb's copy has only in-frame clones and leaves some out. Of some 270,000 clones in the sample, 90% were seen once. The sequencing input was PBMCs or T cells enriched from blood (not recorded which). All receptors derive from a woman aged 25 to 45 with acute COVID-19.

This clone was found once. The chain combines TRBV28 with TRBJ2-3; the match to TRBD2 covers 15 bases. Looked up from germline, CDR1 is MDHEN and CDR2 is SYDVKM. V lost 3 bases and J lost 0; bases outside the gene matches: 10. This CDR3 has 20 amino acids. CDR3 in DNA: TGTGCCAGCAGTTTTCCCCCCGGGACTAGCGGGAGGATTAGCACAGATACGCAGTATTTT. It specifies CASSFPPGTSGRISTDTQYF.

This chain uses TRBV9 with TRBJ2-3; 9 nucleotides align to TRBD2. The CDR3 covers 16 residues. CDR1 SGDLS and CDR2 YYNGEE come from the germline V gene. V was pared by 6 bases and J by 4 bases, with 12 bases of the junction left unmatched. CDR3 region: CASTPRASGNADTQYF. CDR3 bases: TGTGCCAGCACACCCAGGGCTAGCGGGAACGCAGATACGCAGTATTTT.

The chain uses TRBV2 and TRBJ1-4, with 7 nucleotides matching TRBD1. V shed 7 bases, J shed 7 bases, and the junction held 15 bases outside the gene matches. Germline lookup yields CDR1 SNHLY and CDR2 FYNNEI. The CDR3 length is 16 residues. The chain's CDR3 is CASTVPTGAVSEKLFF. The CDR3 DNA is TGTGCCAGCACCGTCCCCACAGGGGCGGTCAGTGAAAAACTGTTTTTT.

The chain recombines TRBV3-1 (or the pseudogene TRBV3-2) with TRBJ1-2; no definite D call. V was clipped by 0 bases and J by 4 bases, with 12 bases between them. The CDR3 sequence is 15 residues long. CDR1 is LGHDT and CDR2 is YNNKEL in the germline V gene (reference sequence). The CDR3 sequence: CASSQDGEGLYGYTF. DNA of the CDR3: TGTGCCAGCAGCCAAGATGGGGAAGGACTCTATGGCTACACCTTC.

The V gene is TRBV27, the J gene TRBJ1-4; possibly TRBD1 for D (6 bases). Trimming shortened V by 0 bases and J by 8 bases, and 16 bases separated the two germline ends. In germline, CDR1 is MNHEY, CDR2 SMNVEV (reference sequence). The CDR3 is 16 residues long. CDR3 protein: CASSLSGHPNREKLFF. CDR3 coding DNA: TGTGCCAGCAGTTTATCGGGACACCCAAATCGGGAAAAACTGTTTTTT.

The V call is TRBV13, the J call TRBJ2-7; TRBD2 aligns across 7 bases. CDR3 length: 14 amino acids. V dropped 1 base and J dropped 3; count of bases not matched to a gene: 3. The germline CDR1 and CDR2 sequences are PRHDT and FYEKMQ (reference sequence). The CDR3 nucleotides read TGTGCCAGCAGCTTAGCCGCTAGCGGCTACGAGCAGTACTTC. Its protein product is CASSLAASGYEQYF.

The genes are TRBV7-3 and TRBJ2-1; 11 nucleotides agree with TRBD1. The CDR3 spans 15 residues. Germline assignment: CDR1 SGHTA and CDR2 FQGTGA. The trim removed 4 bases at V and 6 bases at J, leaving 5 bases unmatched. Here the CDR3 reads CASSSMGTGGNEQFF. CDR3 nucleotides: TGTGCCAGCAGCTCGATGGGGACAGGGGGCAATGAGCAGTTCTTC.

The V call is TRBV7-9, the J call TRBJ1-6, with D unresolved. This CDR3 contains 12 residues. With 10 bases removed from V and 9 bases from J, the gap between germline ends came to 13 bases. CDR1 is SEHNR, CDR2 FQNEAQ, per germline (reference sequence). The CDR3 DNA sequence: TGTGCCACCGGAGGCCCCGGTTCACCCCTCCACTTT. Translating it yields CATGGPGSPLHF.

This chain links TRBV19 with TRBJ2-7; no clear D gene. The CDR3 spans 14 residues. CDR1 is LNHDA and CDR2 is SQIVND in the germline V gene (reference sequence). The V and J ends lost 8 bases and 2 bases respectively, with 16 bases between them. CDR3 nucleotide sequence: TGTGCCAGTTCGCCGGGTTTCCAGACCTACGAGCAGTACTTC. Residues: CASSPGFQTYEQYF. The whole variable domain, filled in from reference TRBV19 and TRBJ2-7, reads DGGITQSPKYLFRKEGQNVTLSCEQNLNHDAMYWYRQDPGQGLRLIYYSQIVNDFQKGDIAEGYSVSREKKESFPLTVTSAQKNPTAFYLCASSPGFQTYEQYFGPGTRLTVT.

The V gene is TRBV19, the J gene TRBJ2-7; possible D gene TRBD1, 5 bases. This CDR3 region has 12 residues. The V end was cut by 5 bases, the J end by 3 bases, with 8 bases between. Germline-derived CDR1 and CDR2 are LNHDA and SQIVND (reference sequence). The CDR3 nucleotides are TGTGCCAGTAGTCTCCAGGGCTACGAGCAGTACTTC. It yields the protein CASSLQGYEQYF.

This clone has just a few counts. The CDR3 here is CASTLQGDPNEKLFF. The CDR3 DNA sequence: TGTGCCAGCACCCTTCAGGGGGATCCTAATGAAAAACTGTTTTTT. The chain recombines TRBV28 with TRBJ1-4; TRBD1 aligns across 7 bases. This CDR3 contains 15 residues. Germline-derived CDR1 and CDR2 are MDHEN and SYDVKM. Losses at the gene ends were 7 bases for V and 3 bases for J; bases not matched to a gene: 8.

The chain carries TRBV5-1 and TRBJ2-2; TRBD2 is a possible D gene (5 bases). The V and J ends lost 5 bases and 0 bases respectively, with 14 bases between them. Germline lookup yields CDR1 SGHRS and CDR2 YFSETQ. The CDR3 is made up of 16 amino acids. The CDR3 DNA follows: TGCGCCAGCAGTGGCAGCGGAGGTACGAACACCGGGGAGCTGTTTTTT. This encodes CASSGSGGTNTGELFF.

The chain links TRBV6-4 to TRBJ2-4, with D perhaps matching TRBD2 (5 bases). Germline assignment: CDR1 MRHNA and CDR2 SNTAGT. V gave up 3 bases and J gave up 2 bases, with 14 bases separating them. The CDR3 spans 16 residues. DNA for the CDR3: TGTGCCAGCAGTGATTTGCGGCCGGGGACCAAAAACATTCAGTACTTC. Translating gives CASSDLRPGTKNIQYF.

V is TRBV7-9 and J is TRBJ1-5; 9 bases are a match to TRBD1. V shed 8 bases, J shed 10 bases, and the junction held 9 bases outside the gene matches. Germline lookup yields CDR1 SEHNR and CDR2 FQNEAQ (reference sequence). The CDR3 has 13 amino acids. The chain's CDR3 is CASGTGPGDPQHF. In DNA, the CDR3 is TGTGCCAGCGGGACAGGGCCCGGGGATCCCCAGCATTTT.

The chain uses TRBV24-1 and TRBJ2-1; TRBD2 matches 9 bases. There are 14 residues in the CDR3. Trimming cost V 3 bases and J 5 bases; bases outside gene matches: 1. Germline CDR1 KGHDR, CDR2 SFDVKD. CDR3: CATSDLAGNNEQFF. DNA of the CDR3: TGTGCCACCAGTGATCTAGCGGGAAACAATGAGCAGTTCTTC.

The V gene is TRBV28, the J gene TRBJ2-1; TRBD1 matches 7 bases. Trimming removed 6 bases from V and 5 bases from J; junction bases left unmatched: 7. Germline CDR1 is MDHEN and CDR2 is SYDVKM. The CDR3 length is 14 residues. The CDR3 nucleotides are TGTGCCAGCAGGGGACAGCAATTTAACAATGAGCAGTTCTTC. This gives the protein CASRGQQFNNEQFF.

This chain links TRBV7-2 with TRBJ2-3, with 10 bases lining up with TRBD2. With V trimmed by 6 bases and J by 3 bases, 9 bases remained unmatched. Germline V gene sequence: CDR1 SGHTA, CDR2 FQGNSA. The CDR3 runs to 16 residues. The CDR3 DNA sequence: TGTGCCAGCAGTCTCACTAGCGGGATTGGAACAGATACGCAGTATTTT. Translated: CASSLTSGIGTDTQYF.

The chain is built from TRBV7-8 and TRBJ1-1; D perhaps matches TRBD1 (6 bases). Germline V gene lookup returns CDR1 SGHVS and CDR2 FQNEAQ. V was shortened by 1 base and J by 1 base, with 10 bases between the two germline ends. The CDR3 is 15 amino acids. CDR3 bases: TGTGCCAGCAGCTTAGTTGGGGGCGCGAACACTGAAGCTTTCTTT. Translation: CASSLVGGANTEAFF.

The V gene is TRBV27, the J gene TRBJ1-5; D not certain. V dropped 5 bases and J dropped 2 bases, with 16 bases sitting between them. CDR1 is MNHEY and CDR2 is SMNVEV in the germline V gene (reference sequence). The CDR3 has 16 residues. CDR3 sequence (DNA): TGTGCCAGCAGTCCCTCGCGTGCATCGGGCAATCAGCCCCAGCATTTT. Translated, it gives CASSPSRASGNQPQHF.

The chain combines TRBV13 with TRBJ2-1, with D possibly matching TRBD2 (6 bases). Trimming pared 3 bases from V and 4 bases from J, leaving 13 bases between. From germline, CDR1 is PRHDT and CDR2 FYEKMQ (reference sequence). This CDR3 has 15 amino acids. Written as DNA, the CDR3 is TGTGCCAGCAGCTTGGCCGGGACTGGTTACAATGAGCAGTTCTTC. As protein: CASSLAGTGYNEQFF.

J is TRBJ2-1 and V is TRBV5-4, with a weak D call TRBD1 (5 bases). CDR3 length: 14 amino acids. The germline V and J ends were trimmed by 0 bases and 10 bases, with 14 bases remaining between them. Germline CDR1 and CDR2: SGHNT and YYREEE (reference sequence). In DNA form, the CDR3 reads TGTGCCAGCAGCTTGGATCCTACAGGCCCCGAGCAGTTCTTC. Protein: CASSLDPTGPEQFF. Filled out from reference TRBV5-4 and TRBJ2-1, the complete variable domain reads ETGVTQSPTHLIKTRGQQVTLRCSSQSGHNTVSWYQQALGQGPQFIFQYYREEENGRGNFPPRFSGLQFPNYSSELNVNALELDDSALYLCASSLDPTGPEQFFGPGTRLTVL.

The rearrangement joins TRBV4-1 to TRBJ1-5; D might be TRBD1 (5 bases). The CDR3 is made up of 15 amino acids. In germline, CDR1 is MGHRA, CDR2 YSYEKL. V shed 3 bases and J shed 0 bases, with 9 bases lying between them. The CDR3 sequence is CASSQHTGSNQPQHF. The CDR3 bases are TGCGCCAGCAGCCAGCATACAGGTAGCAATCAGCCCCAGCATTTT.

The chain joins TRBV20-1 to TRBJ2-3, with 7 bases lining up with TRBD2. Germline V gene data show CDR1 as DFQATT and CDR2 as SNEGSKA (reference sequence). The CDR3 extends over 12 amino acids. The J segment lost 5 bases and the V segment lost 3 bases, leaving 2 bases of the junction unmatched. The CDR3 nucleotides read TGCAGTGCTAGTGGGAGGGAAGATACGCAGTATTTT. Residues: CSASGREDTQYF.

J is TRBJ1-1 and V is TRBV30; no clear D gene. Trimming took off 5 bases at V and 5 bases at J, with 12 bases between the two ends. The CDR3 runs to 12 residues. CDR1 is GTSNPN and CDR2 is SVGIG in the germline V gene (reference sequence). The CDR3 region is CAWELGNTEAFF. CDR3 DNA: TGTGCCTGGGAACTAGGGAATACTGAAGCTTTCTTT.

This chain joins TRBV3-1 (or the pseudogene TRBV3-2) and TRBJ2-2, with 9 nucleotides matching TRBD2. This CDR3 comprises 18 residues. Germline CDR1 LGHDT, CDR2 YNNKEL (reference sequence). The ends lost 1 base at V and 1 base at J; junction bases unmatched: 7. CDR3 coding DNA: TGTGCCAGCAGCCAAGTTTTCCGGACTAGCGAGAACACCGGGGAGCTGTTTTTT. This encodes CASSQVFRTSENTGELFF.

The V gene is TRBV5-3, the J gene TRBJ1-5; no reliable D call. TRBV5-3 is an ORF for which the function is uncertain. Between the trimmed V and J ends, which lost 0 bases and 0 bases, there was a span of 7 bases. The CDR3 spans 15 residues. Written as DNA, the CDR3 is TGTGCCAGAAGCTTGGGGCCCTTTAGCAATCAGCCCCAGCATTTT. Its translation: CARSLGPFSNQPQHF.

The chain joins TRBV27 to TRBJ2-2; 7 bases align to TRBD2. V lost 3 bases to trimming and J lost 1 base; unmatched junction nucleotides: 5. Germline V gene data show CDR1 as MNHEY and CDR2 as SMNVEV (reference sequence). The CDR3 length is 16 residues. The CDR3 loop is CASSLTAGLNTGELFF. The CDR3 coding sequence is TGTGCCAGCAGTTTGACAGCGGGGTTGAACACCGGGGAGCTGTTTTTT.

The CDR3 bases are TGCAGCGTTTTCTTCACCGGGGAGCTGTTTTTT. Its translation: CSVFFTGELFF. The genes are TRBV29-1 and TRBJ2-2, with D unclear. Germline CDR1 is SQVTM and CDR2 is ANQGSEA. Trimming shortened V by 5 bases and J by 4 bases, and 5 bases separated the two germline ends. The CDR3 has 11 residues.

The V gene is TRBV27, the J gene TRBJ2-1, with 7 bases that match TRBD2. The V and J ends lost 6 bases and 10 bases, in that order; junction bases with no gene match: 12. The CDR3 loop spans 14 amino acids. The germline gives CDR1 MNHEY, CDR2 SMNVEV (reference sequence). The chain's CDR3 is CASSSRGVAWEQFF. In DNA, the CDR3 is TGTGCCAGCAGCTCACGGGGGGTAGCGTGGGAGCAGTTCTTC.

The CDR3 protein is CASSFRGSNEKLFF. For the CDR3, the DNA is TGCGCCAGCAGCTTTAGGGGATCTAATGAAAAACTGTTTTTT. V usage is TRBV5-1 and J usage is TRBJ1-4, with D possibly TRBD1 on 5 matching bases. This CDR3 has 14 residues. Trimming took off 2 bases at V and 3 bases at J, with 8 bases between the two ends. Germline V gene data show CDR1 as SGHRS and CDR2 as YFSETQ.